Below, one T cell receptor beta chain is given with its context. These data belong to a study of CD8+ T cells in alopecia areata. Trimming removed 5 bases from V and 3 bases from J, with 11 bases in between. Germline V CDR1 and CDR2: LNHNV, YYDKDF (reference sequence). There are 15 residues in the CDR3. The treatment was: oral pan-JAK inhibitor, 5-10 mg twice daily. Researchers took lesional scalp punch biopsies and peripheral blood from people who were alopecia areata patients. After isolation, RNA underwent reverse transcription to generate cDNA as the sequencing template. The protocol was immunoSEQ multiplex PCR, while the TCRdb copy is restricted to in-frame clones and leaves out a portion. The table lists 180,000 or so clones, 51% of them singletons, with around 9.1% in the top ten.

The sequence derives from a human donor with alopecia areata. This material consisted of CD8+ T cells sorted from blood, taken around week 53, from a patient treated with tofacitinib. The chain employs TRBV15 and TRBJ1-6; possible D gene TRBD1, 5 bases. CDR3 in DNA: TGTGCCACCAGCGACGGGACCGACTATAATTCACCCCTCCACTTT. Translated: CATSDGTDYNSPLHF.